This entry lists 14 T cell receptor beta chains sequenced from one sample in a study of cytomegalovirus exposure and HLA in healthy donors (dated by TCRdb to the late 2010s). Receptor libraries were prepared by the immunoSEQ multiplex PCR assay. The multiplex PCR relied on a mix of 60 forward primers for TCR Vbeta segments and 13 reverse primers for TCR Jbeta segments. Imported from immuneACCESS, the table was reduced by TCRdb to in-frame sequences with V and J called. These copies leave out some clones; in studies compared against another copy, an unresolved V gene accounts for under half, and the cause of the remainder is not known. This sample lists around 160,000 clones; roughly 80% were detected once. Around 7.1% of the sample is taken by the ten largest. Sequencing was carried out using PBMCs. These receptor sequences come from a middle-aged woman in good health and CMV-seropositive.

This clone was recorded a few times. The rearrangement links TRBV6-1 to TRBJ1-5; a weak D match, TRBD1 (5 bases). This CDR3 has 14 amino acids. The V gene's germline CDR1 is MNHNS and CDR2 SASEGT. V was pared by 3 bases and J by 5 bases, with 11 bases between. CDR3 loop: CASSEGQGHQPQHF. The CDR3 DNA is TGTGCCAGCAGTGAGGGGCAGGGCCATCAGCCCCAGCATTTT.

V gene TRBV6-5 combines with J gene TRBJ1-2; 8 bases fit TRBD1. The junction had 4 bases not matched to a gene; V was cut back by 2 bases and J by 8 bases. Germline V gene data show CDR1 as MNHEY and CDR2 as SVGAGI. The CDR3 runs to 13 residues. In DNA, the CDR3 is TGTGCCAGCAGTTACGACAGGGGCCGCGGCTACACCTTC. Protein product: CASSYDRGRGYTF.

A single count supports this clone. The chain couples TRBV5-1 to TRBJ1-4; TRBD1 agrees at 8 bases. The CDR3 is 16 residues long. V was pared by 4 bases and J by 0 bases, with 5 bases of the junction left unmatched. The germline CDR1 and CDR2 sequences are SGHRS and YFSETQ. The CDR3 region is CASSSGTGTTNEKLFF. In nucleotides, the CDR3 is TGCGCCAGCAGCAGCGGGACAGGTACAACTAATGAAAAACTGTTTTTT.

The chain is built from TRBV5-1 and TRBJ2-5, with D possibly TRBD2 on 6 matching bases. CDR1 is SGHRS and CDR2 is YFSETQ in the germline V gene. There are 15 residues in the CDR3. Trimming shortened V by 0 bases and J by 5 bases, and 14 bases separated the two germline ends. CDR3 DNA: TGCGCCAGCAGCTTGGGGGACTGGGCAGGTGAGACCCAGTACTTC. It yields the protein CASSLGDWAGETQYF. The whole variable domain, filled in from reference TRBV5-1 and TRBJ2-5, reads KAGVTQTPRYLIKTRGQQVTLSCSPISGHRSVSWYQQTPGQGLQFLFEYFSETQRNKGNFPGRFSGRQFSNSRSEMNVSTLELGDSALYLCASSLGDWAGETQYFGPGTRLLVL.

This chain connects TRBV19 to TRBJ2-5; the match to TRBD1 covers 8 bases. V dropped 6 bases and J dropped 5; count of bases not matched to a gene: 11. Germline-derived CDR1 and CDR2 are LNHDA and SQIVND (reference sequence). The CDR3 has 15 amino acids. The CDR3 nucleotides are TGTGCCAGTAGCGGCGGGACAGGCCTGAGGGAGACCCAGTACTTC. Translation gives CASSGGTGLRETQYF.

The V call is TRBV7-3, the J call TRBJ2-5; TRBD1 agrees at 7 bases. CDR1 SGHTA and CDR2 FQGTGA come from the germline V gene. The CDR3 runs 13 residues. V was pared by 4 bases and J by 2 bases, with 1 base of the junction left unmatched. The CDR3, as DNA: TGTGCCAGCAGCTCGGGACAGCAAGAGACCCAGTACTTC. This encodes CASSSGQQETQYF. Supplemented by reference TRBV7-3 and TRBJ2-5, the full variable domain reads GAGVSQTPSNKVTEKGKYVELRCDPISGHTALYWYRQSLGQGPEFLIYFQGTGAADDSGLPNDRFFAVRPEGSVSTLKIQRTERGDSAVYLCASSSGQQETQYFGPGTRLLVL.

This chain connects TRBV5-1 to TRBJ2-1, with D possibly being TRBD1 (6 bases). Trimming took 8 bases from V and 8 from J, leaving 11 bases between them. Germline lookup yields CDR1 SGHRS and CDR2 YFSETQ. The CDR3 has 11 residues. The CDR3 DNA sequence: TGCGCCAGTACAGGGTTGGATGAGCAGTTCTTC. The encoded protein is CASTGLDEQFF.

The chain combines TRBV2 with TRBJ1-6; a possible D gene is TRBD1 (5 bases). CDR3 length equals 15 residues. Looked up from germline, CDR1 is SNHLY and CDR2 is FYNNEI. The germline V and J ends were trimmed by 4 bases and 1 base, with 8 bases remaining between them. CDR3 DNA: TGTGCCAGCAGTGGAGACAGTTCCTATAATTCACCCCTCCACTTT. Translating it yields CASSGDSSYNSPLHF. Variable domain in full (rest from reference TRBV2 and TRBJ1-6): EPEVTQTPSHQVTQMGQEVILRCVPISNHLYFYWYRQILGQKVEFLVSFYNNEISEKSEIFDDQFSVERPDGSNFTLKIRSTKLEDSAMYFCASSGDSSYNSPLHFGNGTRLTVT.

The V call is TRBV7-9, the J call TRBJ2-2, with a tentative D call TRBD1 (6 bases). Germline CDR1 and CDR2: SEHNR and FQNEAQ (reference sequence). Trimming took 5 bases from V and 4 from J, leaving 11 bases between them. CDR3 length equals 14 residues. The CDR3 nucleotides read TGTGCCAGCAGCCCGACAGGTCCCACCGGGGAGCTGTTTTTT. It encodes CASSPTGPTGELFF.

This chain joins TRBV6-6 and TRBJ1-2, with TRBD1 identical over 8 bases. This CDR3 has 12 amino acids. CDR1 is MNHNY and CDR2 is SVGAGI in the germline V gene (reference sequence). The trim removed 6 bases at V and 4 bases at J, leaving 1 base unmatched. Here the CDR3 reads CASRTGAYGYTF. CDR3 DNA sequence: TGTGCCAGCAGGACAGGGGCCTATGGCTACACCTTC.

This clone showed up just a few times. The chain uses TRBV6-1 and TRBJ2-3; maybe TRBD1 (5 bases). This CDR3 has 13 residues. V shed 1 base and J shed 7 bases, with 9 bases lying between them. The germline CDR1 and CDR2 sequences are MNHNS and SASEGT. CDR3 DNA: TGTGCCAGCAGTGAAGGGGGCCGCAATACGCAGTATTTT. It is translated as CASSEGGRNTQYF.

The chain has TRBV9 and TRBJ1-1; 7 nucleotides line up with TRBD1. The CDR3 extends over 15 amino acids. The trim removed 0 bases at V and 4 bases at J, leaving 6 bases unmatched. Germline V gene lookup returns CDR1 SGDLS and CDR2 YYNGEE. Here the CDR3 DNA reads TGTGCCAGCAGCGTAGGCCCAGGGGGAATCACTGAAGCTTTCTTT. Translation gives CASSVGPGGITEAFF.

The chain combines TRBV19 with TRBJ2-7; tentative D call: TRBD2 (5 bases). The length of the CDR3 is 16 residues. CDR1 is LNHDA and CDR2 is SQIVND in the germline V gene (reference sequence). V was pared by 1 base and J by 2 bases, with 15 bases between. CDR3 loop: CASSIGGESYTYEQYF. The DNA of the CDR3 is TGTGCCAGTAGTATAGGTGGGGAGAGCTATACCTACGAGCAGTACTTC.

The chain links TRBV5-6 to TRBJ1-1; D possibly corresponds to TRBD1 (6 bases). The CDR3 length is 14 residues. The V and J ends lost 1 base and 4 bases respectively, with 11 bases between them. Germline CDR1 SGHDT, CDR2 YYEEEE. The DNA of the CDR3 is TGTGCCAGCAGCTTGTATGACAGGCCCACTGAAGCTTTCTTT. Translation: CASSLYDRPTEAFF.